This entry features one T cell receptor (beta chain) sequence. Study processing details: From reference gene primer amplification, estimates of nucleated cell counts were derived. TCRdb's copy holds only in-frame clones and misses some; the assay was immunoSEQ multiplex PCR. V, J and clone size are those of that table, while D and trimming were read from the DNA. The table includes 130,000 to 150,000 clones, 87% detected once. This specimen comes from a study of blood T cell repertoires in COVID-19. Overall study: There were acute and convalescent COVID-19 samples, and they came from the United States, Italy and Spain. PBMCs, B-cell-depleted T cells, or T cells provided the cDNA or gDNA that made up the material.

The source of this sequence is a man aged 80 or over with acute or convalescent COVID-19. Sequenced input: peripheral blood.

The CDR3: CASSLDGQVGGYTF. The CDR3 nucleotides read TGCGCCAGCAGCTTGGACGGACAGGTTGGAGGCTACACCTTC. The genes are TRBV5-1 and TRBJ1-2; 7 positions match TRBD1. This CDR3 comprises 14 residues. Germline lookup yields CDR1 SGHRS and CDR2 YFSETQ. With 0 bases clipped from V and 8 bases from J, the junction kept 7 bases outside the gene matches.